The source of this T cell receptor (beta chain) is a study of molecular identifiers for immune sequencing clone quantification. Overall study: Four of five splits of RNA from about 20,000 or 100,000 naive CD8 cells were sequenced in replicates. Study-wide findings and caveats: Investigators reportedly could detect spiked Jurkat TCR RNA from one cell among some 940,000 naive cells.

CDR3 size: 15 residues. Trimming took 5 bases from V and 5 from J, leaving 19 bases between them. The germline gives CDR1 MNHEY, CDR2 SVGAGI. TCRdb used MiXCR to reprocess the PCR reads, holding one entry per CDR3 protein. The sample lists some 100,000 distinct CDR3 sequences; 19% were seen once. In this sample, this clonotype turned up many times. Its antigen is unidentified. The sample taken for sequencing was naive CD8+ T cells from blood, with Jurkat cell RNA spiked in. Stated subset: FACS-sorted CD8+CD4-CCR7+CD45RA+ naive T cells. The chain links TRBV6-5 to TRBJ2-7; D tentatively reads TRBD1 or TRBD2 (6 bases each). The clonotype comes from a human donor in good health. Some libraries in this study had Jurkat cell RNA spiked in. The CDR3 DNA reads TGTGCCAGCAGTACAACGGGGGCCCTCCAAGACGAGCAGTACTTC. Its translation is CASSTTGALQDEQYF.